One sample yielded the 27 T cell receptor beta chains listed below, sequenced in a study of cytomegalovirus exposure and HLA in healthy donors. Vbeta (60) and Jbeta (13) primers were used in the PCR. The table came from immunoSEQ multiplex PCR; TCRdb's copy has only in-frame clones and leaves some out. The sample records around 190,000 clones, around 82% being singletons. Sequences were obtained from PBMCs. Receptors were obtained from a man in his late teens or twenties in good health and CMV-seronegative.

The chain has TRBV7-2 and TRBJ2-7, with 14 bases that match TRBD2. Germline V gene lookup returns CDR1 SGHTA and CDR2 FQGNSA. The V gene end was trimmed by 3 bases and the J gene end by 0 bases; junction bases not matched to a gene: 10. The CDR3 consists of 19 residues. This CDR3 is CASSLSGTSGGFLSYEQYF. The DNA for the CDR3 is TGTGCCAGCAGCTTGTCCGGGACTAGCGGGGGATTCCTCTCCTACGAGCAGTACTTC.

This clone came up once. The chain employs TRBV7-2 and TRBJ1-5; D not resolved. In germline, CDR1 is SGHTA, CDR2 FQGNSA. The CDR3 consists of 15 residues. Trimming stripped 0 bases from V and 7 bases from J, with 13 bases between. CDR3 protein: CASSLAYGREQPQHF. The CDR3 region has the DNA TGTGCCAGCAGCTTAGCGTACGGGAGAGAACAGCCCCAGCATTTT.

The rearrangement joins TRBV5-4 to TRBJ2-5; tentatively, D is TRBD2 (6 bases). Per the germline V gene, CDR1 is SGHNT and CDR2 is YYREEE (reference sequence). This CDR3 has 14 residues. V lost 2 bases and J lost 3, with 11 bases in between. The CDR3 coding sequence is TGTGCCAGCAGCTTAGTAGGGGAGGAAGAGACCCAGTACTTC. This translates into CASSLVGEEETQYF.

The CDR3 spells CATSRVGGEAFF. DNA for the CDR3: TGTGCCACCAGCAGGGTGGGGGGTGAAGCTTTCTTT. The gene calls are TRBV15 and TRBJ1-1, with TRBD1 as a possible D gene (5 bases). The germline gives CDR1 LNHNV, CDR2 YYDKDF (reference sequence). The CDR3 is made up of 12 amino acids. The V and J ends lost 3 bases and 7 bases respectively, with 9 bases between them.

CDR3 amino acids: CASRSPLGGRTDTQYF. The CDR3 coding sequence is TGTGCCAGCAGATCGCCCCTGGGCGGGAGGACAGATACGCAGTATTTT. This chain uses TRBV21-1 with TRBJ2-3; the table's D call TRBD2 went unverified against the DNA. TRBV21-1 is a pseudogene segment. CDR3 length equals 16 residues.

This CDR3 is CASLETGGNGYTF. The CDR3, as DNA: TGTGCCAGCTTAGAGACAGGGGGCAATGGCTACACCTTC. The chain uses TRBV7-8 and TRBJ1-2, with TRBD1 matching 10 bases. The J segment lost 6 bases and the V segment lost 8 bases, leaving 6 bases of the junction unmatched. This CDR3 region has 13 residues. Germline assignment: CDR1 SGHVS and CDR2 FQNEAQ.

This clone was observed a few times. This rearrangement joins TRBV11-3 to TRBJ2-1; tentative D call: TRBD2 (6 bases). The V gene's germline CDR1 is SGHNT and CDR2 YENEEA. This CDR3 has 16 amino acids. V was cut by 0 bases and J by 2 bases, with 11 bases left in between. The CDR3 is CASSLEGRPPYNEQFF. The CDR3 DNA sequence: TGTGCCAGCAGCTTAGAAGGGAGGCCCCCCTACAATGAGCAGTTCTTC.

The chain links TRBV2 to TRBJ2-2; D is perhaps TRBD2 (6 bases). The germline V gene has CDR1 SNHLY and CDR2 FYNNEI. Trimming took off 6 bases at V and 6 bases at J, with 8 bases between the two ends. This CDR3 comprises 12 residues. CDR3 sequence reads: CASRWRAGELFF. The CDR3 DNA follows: TGTGCCAGCAGATGGAGGGCCGGGGAGCTGTTTTTT.

This clone was counted once. The rearrangement links TRBV7-8 to TRBJ2-2, with 9 bases matching TRBD2. This CDR3 region has 12 residues. Germline values: CDR1 SGHVS, CDR2 FQNEAQ. As DNA, the CDR3 is TGTGGAGCGGGAGGTTCGGCCGGGGAGCTGTTTTTT. This codes for CGAGGSAGELFF.

This clone was detected only a few times. The V gene is TRBV19, the J gene TRBJ1-3; perhaps TRBD1 as D (5 bases). The V gene's germline CDR1 is LNHDA and CDR2 SQIVND (reference sequence). V lost 5 bases and J 0 bases, leaving 11 bases between the germline ends. This CDR3 comprises 15 residues. DNA of the CDR3: TGTGCCAGTAGTCCCCAGGGCTACTCTGGAAACACCATATATTTT. This translates into CASSPQGYSGNTIYF.

The chain carries TRBV6-5 and TRBJ1-5; perhaps TRBD1 as D (5 bases). Germline lookup yields CDR1 MNHEY and CDR2 SVGAGI. V lost 5 bases, J lost 3 bases, and 8 bases lay in between. The CDR3 runs to 13 residues. CDR3: CASSAGPNQPQHF. The CDR3 DNA reads TGTGCCAGCAGTGCGGGGCCCAATCAGCCCCAGCATTTT.

The chain employs TRBV7-3 and TRBJ2-1; 7 bases are a match to TRBD1. V shed 5 bases and J 0 bases; nucleotides not matched to a gene: 4. The CDR3 length is 15 residues. From germline, CDR1 is SGHTA and CDR2 FQGTGA. CDR3 DNA: TGTGCCAGCAGCGTACAGGGGAGCTCCTACAATGAGCAGTTCTTC. Its translation: CASSVQGSSYNEQFF.

The chain combines TRBV4-3 with TRBJ2-7, with 8 bases fitting TRBD1. The CDR3 loop spans 14 amino acids. J lost 4 bases, V lost 1 base, and 3 bases had no gene match. Germline V gene sequence: CDR1 LGHNA, CDR2 YSLEER. The CDR3 here is CASSQGTGKYEQYF. CDR3 bases: TGCGCCAGCAGCCAAGGGACAGGGAAGTACGAGCAGTACTTC.

The V gene is TRBV9, the J gene TRBJ2-5; D not certain. Germline V gene lookup returns CDR1 SGDLS and CDR2 YYNGEE. CDR3 length: 16 residues. Trimming pared 0 bases from V and 2 bases from J, leaving 14 bases between. CDR3 region: CASSVEEWSVQETQYF. The CDR3 nucleotides read TGTGCCAGCAGCGTAGAGGAATGGAGCGTGCAAGAGACCCAGTACTTC.

The V and J genes are TRBV27 and TRBJ2-1; TRBD1 is a possible D gene (5 bases). The V end was cut by 2 bases, the J end by 6 bases, with 17 bases between. The CDR3 length is 16 residues. Germline-derived CDR1 and CDR2 are MNHEY and SMNVEV (reference sequence). For the CDR3, the DNA is TGTGCCAGCAGTTTAGGCAGGGTAGGGCAGTCCAATGAGCAGTTCTTC. Its translation: CASSLGRVGQSNEQFF.

V is TRBV11-2 and J is TRBJ1-5; TRBD1 matches at 7 bases. With V trimmed by 3 bases and J by 4 bases, 3 bases remained unmatched. Germline V gene lookup returns CDR1 SGHAT and CDR2 FQNNGV. The CDR3 length is 14 residues. The CDR3 reads CASSFGTENQPQHF. CDR3 DNA sequence: TGTGCCAGCAGCTTTGGGACAGAGAATCAGCCCCAGCATTTT. Filled out from reference TRBV11-2 and TRBJ1-5, the complete variable domain reads EAGVAQSPRYKIIEKRQSVAFWCNPISGHATLYWYQQILGQGPKLLIQFQNNGVVDDSQLPKDRFSAERLKGVDSTLKIQPAKLEDSAVYLCASSFGTENQPQHFGDGTRLSIL.

The chain combines TRBV5-1 with TRBJ2-5; TRBD2 aligns across 7 bases. This CDR3 has 15 residues. The germline V gene encodes CDR1 SGHRS and CDR2 YFSETQ. The V and J ends lost 6 bases and 2 bases, in that order; junction bases with no gene match: 10. CDR3 DNA sequence: TGCGCCAGCAACTGGGGCGGGGGAGTTCAAGAGACCCAGTACTTC. It translates to CASNWGGGVQETQYF. The full variable domain, rest sourced from reference TRBV5-1 and TRBJ2-5, is KAGVTQTPRYLIKTRGQQVTLSCSPISGHRSVSWYQQTPGQGLQFLFEYFSETQRNKGNFPGRFSGRQFSNSRSEMNVSTLELGDSALYLCASNWGGGVQETQYFGPGTRLLVL.

This clone was seen only once. The chain is built from TRBV5-4 and TRBJ2-6, with TRBD1 as a possible D gene (5 bases). Germline loops: CDR1 SGHNT, CDR2 YYREEE (reference sequence). V was trimmed by 4 bases and J by 0 bases, leaving 8 bases between them. The CDR3 spans 15 residues. In nucleotides, the CDR3 is TGTGCCAGCAGCCAGGGTAGCTCTGGGGCCAACGTCCTGACTTTC. Translated, it gives CASSQGSSGANVLTF.

The V and J genes are TRBV5-4 and TRBJ2-1, with TRBD1 matching 9 bases. There are 15 residues in the CDR3. The trim removed 4 bases at V and 6 bases at J, leaving 8 bases unmatched. CDR1 is SGHNT and CDR2 is YYREEE in the germline V gene (reference sequence). CDR3 amino acids: CASSPPGQGPNEQFF. Written as DNA, the CDR3 is TGTGCCAGCAGCCCGCCGGGACAGGGACCCAATGAGCAGTTCTTC.

This sequence joins TRBV2 and TRBJ2-2; 9 positions match TRBD2. CDR3 size: 14 residues. From germline, CDR1 is SNHLY and CDR2 FYNNEI. The ends lost 10 bases at V and 4 bases at J; junction bases unmatched: 7. The CDR3 DNA is TGTGCCACTGATAGCGGGAGCGGCACCGGGGAGCTGTTTTTT. This sequence encodes CATDSGSGTGELFF.

V and J are TRBV7-6 and TRBJ2-5; weak D call: TRBD1 (9 bases). Germline V gene data show CDR1 as SGHVS and CDR2 as FNYEAQ. The CDR3 is 15 residues long. The V and J ends lost 4 bases and 9 bases respectively, with 21 bases between them. CDR3 residues: CASSSTGGRGGPQYF. CDR3 nucleotide sequence: TGTGCCAGCAGCTCCACAGGGGGCCGGGGGGGGCCCCAGTACTTC.

There are many counts of this clone. The chain couples TRBV5-4 to TRBJ2-7; D is possibly TRBD2 (5 bases). Trimming took off 1 base at V and 2 bases at J, with 10 bases between the two ends. Germline values: CDR1 SGHNT, CDR2 YYREEE (reference sequence). This CDR3 is built from 14 residues. CDR3: CASSLRGRAYEQYF. As DNA, the CDR3 is TGTGCCAGCAGCTTGCGCGGGCGAGCCTACGAGCAGTACTTC.

V and J are TRBV9 and TRBJ2-5; 8 nucleotides match TRBD2. Germline CDR1 and CDR2: SGDLS and YYNGEE. With V trimmed by 3 bases and J by 11 bases, 12 bases remained unmatched. CDR3 length equals 14 residues. CDR3 region: CASSGGGRFGEQYF. As DNA, the CDR3 is TGTGCCAGCAGCGGTGGCGGGAGGTTTGGTGAGCAGTACTTC.

Written as DNA, the CDR3 is TGTGCCATCGGGGGGGCGTCGGGAGCTAACTATGGCTACACCTTC. Its translation: CAIGGASGANYGYTF. The gene calls are TRBV10-3 and TRBJ1-2; tentative D call: TRBD1 (6 bases). This CDR3 spans 15 amino acids. V lost 8 bases and J 0 bases, leaving 16 bases between the germline ends. Germline CDR1 reads ENHRY; CDR2 reads SYGVKD.

The chain employs TRBV6-4 and TRBJ2-2; 12 bases map to TRBD1. The length of the CDR3 is 15 residues. Trimming removed 6 bases from V and 7 bases from J; junction bases left unmatched: 6. The V gene's germline CDR1 is MRHNA and CDR2 SNTAGT. CDR3 loop: CASRAGQGAGGELFF. The CDR3, as DNA: TGTGCCAGCAGGGCGGGACAGGGGGCAGGCGGGGAGCTGTTTTTT.

The rearrangement uses TRBV7-9 and TRBJ1-4, with D possibly matching TRBD1 (6 bases). V was cut by 5 bases and J by 11 bases, with 12 bases left in between. This CDR3 has 12 amino acids. Germline CDR1 and CDR2: SEHNR and FQNEAQ (reference sequence). CDR3 residues: CASSTTGIKLFF. CDR3 bases: TGTGCCAGCAGCACCACAGGGATTAAACTGTTTTTT.

This chain connects TRBV12-2 to TRBJ2-5; the DNA was not used to check the table's D call, TRBD1. TRBV12-2 is designated a pseudogene. The CDR3 has 16 amino acids. This CDR3 is CASRSSRDRGQETQYF. The DNA for the CDR3 is TGTGCAAGTCGCTCGTCCCGGGACAGGGGACAAGAGACCCAGTACTTC.